This TCR beta chain was profiled in a study of radiotherapy plus CTLA-4 blockade in lung cancer. About the research overall: Among patients, approximately 17% showed objective responses, and approximately 30% had disease control.

Trimming removed 1 base at V and 2 bases at J, with 12 bases between. The germline V gene encodes CDR1 GTSNPN and CDR2 SVGIG (reference sequence). This CDR3 region has 15 residues. Clones were read by immunoSEQ multiplex PCR, and TCRdb kept only the in-frame ones, dropping some. The table has roughly 97,000 clones, roughly 79% seen once. Chemo-refractory metastatic non-small-cell lung cancer patients were treated with focal radiation plus CTLA-4 blockade with ipilimumab. This clone occurred once. The chain uses TRBV30 and TRBJ2-1; D not certain. The clonotype comes from a human donor with non-small cell lung cancer who had a partial response to radiotherapy plus ipilimumab. Some clones in this sample may be carry-over from other donors' samples. The material sequenced was peripheral blood, taken from a patient treated with radiotherapy plus ipilimumab. The CDR3 sequence: CAWSDQRKTYNEQFF. Written as DNA, the CDR3 is TGTGCCTGGAGTGACCAGCGAAAAACCTACAATGAGCAGTTCTTC.